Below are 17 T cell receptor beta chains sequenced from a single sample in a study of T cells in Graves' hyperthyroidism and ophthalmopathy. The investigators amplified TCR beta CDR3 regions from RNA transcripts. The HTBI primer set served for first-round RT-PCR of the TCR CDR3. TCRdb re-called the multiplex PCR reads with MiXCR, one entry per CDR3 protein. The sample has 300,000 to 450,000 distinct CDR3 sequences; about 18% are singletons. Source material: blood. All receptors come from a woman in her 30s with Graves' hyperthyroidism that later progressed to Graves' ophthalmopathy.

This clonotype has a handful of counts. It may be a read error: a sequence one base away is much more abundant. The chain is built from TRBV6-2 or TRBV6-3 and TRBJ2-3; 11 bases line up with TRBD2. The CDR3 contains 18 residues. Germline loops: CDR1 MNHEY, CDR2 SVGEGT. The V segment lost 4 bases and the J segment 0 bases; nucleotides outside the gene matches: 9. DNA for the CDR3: TGTGCCAGCAGTTTCATGGTGACTAGCGGGGCTAGCACAGATACGCAGTATTTT. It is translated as CASSFMVTSGASTDTQYF.

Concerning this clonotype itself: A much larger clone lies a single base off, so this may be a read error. CDR3 sequence: CASSILNTEAFF. CDR3 DNA: TGTGCCAGTAGTATCTTGAACACTGAAGCTTTCTTT. V gene TRBV19 combines with J gene TRBJ1-1; D unresolved. Germline lookup yields CDR1 LNHDA and CDR2 SQIVND (reference sequence). V dropped 3 bases and J dropped 0 bases, with 2 bases sitting between them. This CDR3 has 12 amino acids.

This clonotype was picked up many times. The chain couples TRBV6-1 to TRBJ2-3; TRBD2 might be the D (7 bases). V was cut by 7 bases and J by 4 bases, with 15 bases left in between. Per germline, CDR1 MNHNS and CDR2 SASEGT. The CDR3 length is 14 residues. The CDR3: CASTNPRGPDTQYF. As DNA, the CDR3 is TGTGCCAGCACCAACCCGCGGGGGCCAGATACGCAGTATTTT.

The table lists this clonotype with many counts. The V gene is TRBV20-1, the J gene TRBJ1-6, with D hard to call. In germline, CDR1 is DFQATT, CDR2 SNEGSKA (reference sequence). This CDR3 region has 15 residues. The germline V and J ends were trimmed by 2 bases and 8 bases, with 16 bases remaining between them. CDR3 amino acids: CSARSSGMLDSPLHF. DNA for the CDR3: TGCAGTGCTAGATCGAGCGGAATGTTGGATTCACCCCTCCACTTT.

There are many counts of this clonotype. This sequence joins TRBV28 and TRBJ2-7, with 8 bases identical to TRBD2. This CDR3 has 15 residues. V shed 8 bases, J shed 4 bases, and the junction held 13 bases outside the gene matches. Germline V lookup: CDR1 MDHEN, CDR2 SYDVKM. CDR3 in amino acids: CASRRSAGGSYEQYF. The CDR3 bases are TGTGCCAGCCGCCGGTCGGCGGGAGGCTCGTACGAGCAGTACTTC.

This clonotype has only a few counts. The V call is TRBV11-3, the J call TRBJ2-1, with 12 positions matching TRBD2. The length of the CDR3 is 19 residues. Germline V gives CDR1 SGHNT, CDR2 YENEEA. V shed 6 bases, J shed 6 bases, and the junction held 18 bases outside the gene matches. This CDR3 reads CASSSRTSGDAPITNEQFF. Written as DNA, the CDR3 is TGTGCCAGCAGTTCTAGGACTAGCGGGGACGCCCCTATAACCAATGAGCAGTTCTTC. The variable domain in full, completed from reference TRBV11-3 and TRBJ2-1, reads EAGVVQSPRYKIIEKKQPVAFWCNPISGHNTLYWYLQNLGQGPELLIRYENEEAVDDSQLPKDRFSAERLKGVDSTLKIQPAELGDSAVYLCASSSRTSGDAPITNEQFFGPGTRLTVL.

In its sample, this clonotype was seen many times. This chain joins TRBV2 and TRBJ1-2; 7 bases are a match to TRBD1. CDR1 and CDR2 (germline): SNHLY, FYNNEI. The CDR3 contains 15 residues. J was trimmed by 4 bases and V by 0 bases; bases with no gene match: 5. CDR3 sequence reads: CASSEAGGQIYGYTF. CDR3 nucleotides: TGTGCCAGCAGTGAAGCAGGGGGACAGATCTATGGCTACACCTTC.

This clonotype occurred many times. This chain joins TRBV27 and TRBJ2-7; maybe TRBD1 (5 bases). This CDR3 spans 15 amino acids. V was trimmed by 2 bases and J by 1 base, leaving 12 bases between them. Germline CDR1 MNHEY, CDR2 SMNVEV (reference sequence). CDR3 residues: CASSLQGLQSYEQYF. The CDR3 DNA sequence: TGTGCCAGCAGTTTACAGGGCCTACAATCCTACGAGCAGTACTTC.

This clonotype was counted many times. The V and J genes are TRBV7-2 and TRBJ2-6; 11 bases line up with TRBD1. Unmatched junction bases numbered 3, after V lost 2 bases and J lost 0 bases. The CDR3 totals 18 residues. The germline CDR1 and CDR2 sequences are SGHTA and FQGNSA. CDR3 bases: TGTGCCAGCAGCTTACGTGGACAGGGGGCCTCTGGGGCCAACGTCCTGACTTTC. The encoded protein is CASSLRGQGASGANVLTF.

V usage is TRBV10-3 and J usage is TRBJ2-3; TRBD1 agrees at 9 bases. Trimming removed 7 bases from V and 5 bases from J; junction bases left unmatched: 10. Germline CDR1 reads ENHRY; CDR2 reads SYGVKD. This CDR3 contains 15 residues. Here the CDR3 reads CAITGQGFSGDTQYF. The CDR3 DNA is TGTGCCATCACCGGACAGGGGTTTTCAGGAGATACGCAGTATTTT.

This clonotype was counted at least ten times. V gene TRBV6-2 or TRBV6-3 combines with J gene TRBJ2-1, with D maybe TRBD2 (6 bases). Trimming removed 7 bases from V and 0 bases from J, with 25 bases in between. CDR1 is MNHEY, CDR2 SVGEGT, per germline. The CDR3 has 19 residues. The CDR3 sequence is CASKPGRGVKVVSYNEQFF. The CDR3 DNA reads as TGTGCCAGCAAACCCGGGAGAGGGGTTAAGGTGGTCTCCTACAATGAGCAGTTCTTC.

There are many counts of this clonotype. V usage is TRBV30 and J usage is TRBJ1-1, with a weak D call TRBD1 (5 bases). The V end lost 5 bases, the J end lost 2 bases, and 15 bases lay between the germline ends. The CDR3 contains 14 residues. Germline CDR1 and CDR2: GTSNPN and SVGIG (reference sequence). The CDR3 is CAWATDSANTEAFF. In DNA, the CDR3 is TGTGCCTGGGCCACAGACAGCGCTAACACTGAAGCTTTCTTT. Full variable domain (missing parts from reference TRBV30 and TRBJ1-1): SQTIHQWPATLVQPVGSPLSLECTVEGTSNPNLYWYRQAAGRGLQLLFYSVGIGQISSEVPQNLSASRPQDRQFILSSKKLLLSDSGFYLCAWATDSANTEAFFGQGTRLTVV.

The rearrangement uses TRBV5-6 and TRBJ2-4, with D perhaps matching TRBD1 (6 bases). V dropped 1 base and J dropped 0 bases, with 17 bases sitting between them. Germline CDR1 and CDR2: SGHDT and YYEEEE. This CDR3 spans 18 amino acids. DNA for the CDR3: TGTGCCAGCAGCTTGACGAGAGACAGGCTACTAGCCAAAAACATTCAGTACTTC. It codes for CASSLTRDRLLAKNIQYF.

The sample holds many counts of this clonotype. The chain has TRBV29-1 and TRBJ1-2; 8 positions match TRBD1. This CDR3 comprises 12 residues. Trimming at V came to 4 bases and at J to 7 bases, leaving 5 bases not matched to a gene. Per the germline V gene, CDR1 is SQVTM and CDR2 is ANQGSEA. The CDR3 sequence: CSVGTGSAGYTF. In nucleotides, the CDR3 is TGCAGCGTTGGGACAGGGTCGGCTGGCTACACCTTC.

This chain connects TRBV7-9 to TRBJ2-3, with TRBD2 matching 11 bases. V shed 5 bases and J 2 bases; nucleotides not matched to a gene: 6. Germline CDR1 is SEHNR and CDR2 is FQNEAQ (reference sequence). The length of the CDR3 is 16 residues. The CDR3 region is CASSIGLAGFTDTQYF. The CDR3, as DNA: TGTGCCAGCAGCATTGGACTAGCGGGCTTCACAGATACGCAGTATTTT.

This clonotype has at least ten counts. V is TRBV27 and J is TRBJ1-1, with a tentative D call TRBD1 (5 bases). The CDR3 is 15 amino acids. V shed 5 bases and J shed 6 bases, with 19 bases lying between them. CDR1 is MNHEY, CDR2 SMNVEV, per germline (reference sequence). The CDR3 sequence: CASSPRAGGFAEAFF. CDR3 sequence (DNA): TGTGCCAGCAGTCCCCGTGCCGGGGGTTTCGCTGAAGCTTTCTTT.

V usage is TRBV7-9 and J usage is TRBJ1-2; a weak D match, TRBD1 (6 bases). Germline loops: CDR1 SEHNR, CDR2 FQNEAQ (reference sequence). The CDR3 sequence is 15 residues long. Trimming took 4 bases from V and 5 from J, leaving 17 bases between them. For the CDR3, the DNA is TGTGCCAGCAGCTCCGGACAGAGCCCACTTTATGGCTACACCTTC. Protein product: CASSSGQSPLYGYTF.